The present T cell receptor beta chain was sequenced within a study of shared clonotypes between healthy human individuals. Study-level background: CD4 naive cells filled three plates per donor, CD4 memory three, CD8 naive two and CD8 memory one.

This clone was seen only once. The CDR3 has 13 amino acids. V was clipped by 5 bases and J by 6 bases; unmatched bases: 5. From germline, CDR1 is MNHEY and CDR2 SMNVEV (reference sequence). The data were produced by immunoSEQ multiplex PCR, yet TCRdb's version contains in-frame clones alone and is incomplete. The sample lists more than 2 million clones, approximately 95% occurring once. The naive CD8 population came from CD45RO-negative cells selected for CCR7, without terminally differentiated effector memory CD45RA+ cells. Nashville, Tennessee was home to all donors, each a Caucasian adult. This clonotype was obtained from a young man in good health. The chain uses TRBV27 and TRBJ2-3; 7 bases fit TRBD2. The specimen sequenced was naive CD8+ T cells sorted from blood. CDR3 DNA sequence: TGTGCCAGCAGTACCCTAGCGGTCGATACGCAGTATTTT. Translated: CASSTLAVDTQYF.